This record concerns one T cell receptor (beta chain) sequence. Antigen: not known. This entry comes from a study of siplizumab effects on memory and regulatory T cells. Findings and caveats of the study: The alloreactive clones that mapped to unstimulated subsets made up only a minor fraction.

V was clipped by 1 base and J by 10 bases; unmatched bases: 9. The CDR3 sequence is 16 residues long. Per germline, CDR1 MGHRA and CDR2 YSYEKL. TCRdb's copy holds only in-frame clones and misses some; the assay was immunoSEQ multiplex PCR. This table holds tens of thousands of clones, about 89% found once. The chain is built from TRBV4-1 and TRBJ2-2; the match to TRBD2 covers 10 bases. The receptor was isolated from a human donor in good health. The sequenced sample consisted of CD8+ T cells sorted from blood. CDR3 coding DNA: TGCGCCAGCAGCCAAGTTATAGCGGGGGGTCTCGAGGAGCTGTTTTTT. Residues: CASSQVIAGGLEELFF.